One and the same sample provided the 11 T cell receptor beta chains below, sequenced in a study of beta chain features in type 1 diabetes. Sequencing targeted expressed TCRB transcripts, as all isolated RNA had been reverse transcribed. Here immunoSEQ multiplex PCR was the method, and the copy in TCRdb shows in-frame clones only, minus some. The sample carries 300,000 to 350,000 clones, 7% to 9% recorded once. Sequencing was done on a sample of central memory CD4+ T cells from blood. The source is a woman aged 18-29 years in good health.

This clone was found a few times. The V gene is TRBV15, the J gene TRBJ1-4; D remains unclear. The CDR3 runs to 16 residues. Germline V gives CDR1 LNHNV, CDR2 YYDKDF (reference sequence). V lost 5 bases, J lost 4 bases, and 17 bases lay in between. In nucleotides, the CDR3 is TGTGCCACCAGCTTCCTGAGCGGCCGGTATAATGAAAAACTGTTTTTT. This sequence encodes CATSFLSGRYNEKLFF.

The V and J genes are TRBV7-2 and TRBJ2-1; TRBD2 might be the D (6 bases). Germline values: CDR1 SGHTA, CDR2 FQGNSA. The CDR3 contains 12 residues. The V gene lost 5 bases and the J gene lost 10 bases, with 12 bases spanning the gap. CDR3 nucleotides: TGTGCCAGCAGCCACCCCCGGGGGGAGCAGTTCTTC. It codes for CASSHPRGEQFF.

This clone has a handful of counts. The rearrangement uses TRBV4-2 and TRBJ2-7; TRBD1 might be the D (5 bases). V was clipped by 0 bases and J by 5 bases, with 11 bases between them. The CDR3 totals 14 residues. CDR1 is LGHNA, CDR2 YNFKEQ, per germline. CDR3 loop: CASSQDRGRDEQYF. In DNA, the CDR3 is TGTGCCAGCAGCCAAGATAGGGGCAGGGACGAGCAGTACTTC.

This clone was seen a handful of times. The gene calls are TRBV20-1 and TRBJ1-4; D is possibly TRBD1 (6 bases). The length of the CDR3 is 11 residues. V gave up 6 bases and J gave up 6 bases, with 8 bases separating them. Germline V gene data show CDR1 as DFQATT and CDR2 as SNEGSKA (reference sequence). The CDR3 here is CSARTDEKLFF. The CDR3 DNA is TGCAGTGCGCGGACAGATGAAAAACTGTTTTTT.

This clone was observed a few times. The rearrangement uses TRBV7-2 and TRBJ1-2; TRBD1 aligns across 10 bases. The V gene end was trimmed by 1 base and the J gene end by 4 bases; junction bases not matched to a gene: 3. The germline gives CDR1 SGHTA, CDR2 FQGNSA. The CDR3 has 15 amino acids. The DNA of the CDR3 is TGTGCCAGCAGCTTAGGGACAGGGGGGGCCTATGGCTACACCTTC. It is translated as CASSLGTGGAYGYTF. The complete variable domain, with remaining parts taken from reference TRBV7-2 and TRBJ1-2, reads GAGVSQSPSNKVTEKGKDVELRCDPISGHTALYWYRQSLGQGLEFLIYFQGNSAPDKSGLPSDRFSAERTGGSVSTLTIQRTQQEDSAVYLCASSLGTGGAYGYTFGSGTRLTVV.

The rearrangement joins TRBV9 to TRBJ2-7; 9 nucleotides match TRBD2. V dropped 4 bases and J dropped 5; count of bases not matched to a gene: 13. This CDR3 contains 16 residues. Germline V lookup: CDR1 SGDLS, CDR2 YYNGEE. CDR3 DNA sequence: TGTGCCAGCAGCCTCACCCCAGGCGGGAGGGCCGACGAGCAGTACTTC. Its translation is CASSLTPGGRADEQYF. Filled out from reference TRBV9 and TRBJ2-7, the complete variable domain reads DSGVTQTPKHLITATGQRVTLRCSPRSGDLSVYWYQQSLDQGLQFLIQYYNGEERAKGNILERFSAQQFPDLHSELNLSSLELGDSALYFCASSLTPGGRADEQYFGPGTRLTVT.

This rearrangement joins TRBV25-1 to TRBJ1-5; possible D gene TRBD1, 5 bases. The germline V gene encodes CDR1 MGHDK and CDR2 SYGVNS. CDR3 length equals 14 residues. V shed 4 bases and J shed 7 bases, with 14 bases lying between them. CDR3 sequence: CASSGSLGEQPQHF. In DNA, the CDR3 is TGTGCCAGCAGTGGAAGCTTAGGGGAACAGCCCCAGCATTTT.

V gene TRBV19 combines with J gene TRBJ2-7, with 7 bases aligning to TRBD1. V trimming: 5 bases; J trimming: 3 bases; junction bases outside the gene matches: 7. Per the germline V gene, CDR1 is LNHDA and CDR2 is SQIVND (reference sequence). The CDR3 spans 14 residues. CDR3 DNA sequence: TGTGCCAGTAGTCTCGCCGGGGACAGCTACGAGCAGTACTTC. Its translation is CASSLAGDSYEQYF.

The table lists this clone with a few counts. The rearrangement uses TRBV27 and TRBJ2-7; D is possibly TRBD2 (6 bases). CDR1 MNHEY and CDR2 SMNVEV come from the germline V gene (reference sequence). The length of the CDR3 is 13 residues. Trimming took off 6 bases at V and 2 bases at J, with 11 bases between the two ends. The CDR3 here is CASRRGGAYEQYF. The CDR3 DNA sequence: TGTGCCAGCAGACGAGGCGGGGCCTACGAGCAGTACTTC.

This clone has a handful of counts. The chain joins TRBV15 to TRBJ1-5; the D is unclear. The CDR3 spans 13 residues. In germline, CDR1 is LNHNV, CDR2 YYDKDF (reference sequence). Between the trimmed V and J ends, which lost 1 base and 7 bases, there was a span of 8 bases. The CDR3 region is CATSRGGGQPQHF. CDR3 DNA sequence: TGTGCCACCAGCAGAGGGGGAGGGCAGCCCCAGCATTTT. The complete variable domain, with remaining parts taken from reference TRBV15 and TRBJ1-5, reads DAMVIQNPRYQVTQFGKPVTLSCSQTLNHNVMYWYQQKSSQAPKLLFHYYDKDFNNEADTPDNFQSRRPNTSFCFLDIRSPGLGDTAMYLCATSRGGGQPQHFGDGTRLSIL.

This clone was seen repeatedly, ten times or more. The rearrangement links TRBV19 to TRBJ1-1; D is unresolved. With 8 bases removed from V and 1 base from J, the gap between germline ends came to 11 bases. CDR3 length equals 13 residues. Germline V gene data show CDR1 as LNHDA and CDR2 as SQIVND (reference sequence). CDR3 amino acids: CASLAGKNTEAFF. CDR3 coding DNA: TGTGCCAGTTTAGCGGGGAAGAACACTGAAGCTTTCTTT.